These T cell receptor beta chains were read from a single sample in a study of technical replicates of blood from a handful of donors. Sequenced by immunoSEQ multiplex PCR; TCRdb stores in-frame clones only, minus some. The sample consists of 60,000 to 90,000 clones, 95% to 97% of them appearing once. Sequencing used T cells isolated from PBMCs. These receptors were obtained from a human donor in good health. CDR3s include the opening cysteine and the closing phenylalanine or tryptophan. D genes are given only for firm matches. Clone sizes are given selectively: once, few, many, or a class where the clone is expanded.

abundance,d_gene,v_gene,j_gene,CDR3nt,CDR3aa
NA,TRBD2,TRBV7-3,TRBJ2-6,TGTGCCAGCAGCTTAACAGCGGGACTAGCGGCCTCTGGGGCCAACGTCCTGACTTTC,CASSLTAGLAASGANVLTF
NA,NA,TRBV29-1,TRBJ1-4,TGCAGCGTTGGACTGAATAAACTGTTTTTT,CSVGLNKLFF
NA,NA,TRBV2,TRBJ2-5,TGTGCCAGCAATTGGGAGAAAGGGACCCAGTACTTC,CASNWEKGTQYF
NA,TRBD2,TRBV27,TRBJ2-3,TGTGCCAGCAGAATAACAGGACTAGCGGATTTCTTCTTTGGCACAGATACGCAGTATTTT,CASRITGLADFFFGTDTQYF
NA,NA,TRBV4-3,TRBJ2-1,TGCGCCAGCAGCCAATTTACAGGAGACTATGAGCAGTTCTTC,CASSQFTGDYEQFF
NA,NA,TRBV7-2,TRBJ1-1,TGTGCCAGCAGTGTTCAATCAGGGATGAACACTGAAGCTTTCTTT,CASSVQSGMNTEAFF
NA,NA,TRBV6-5,TRBJ2-7,TGTGCCAGCAGCTTAACGGTCTACGAGCAGTACTTC,CASSLTVYEQYF
NA,TRBD1,TRBV5-1,TRBJ2-3,TGCGCCAGCAGCTTGGGAGGGACAGGGGGCCCTACAGATACGCAGTATTTT,CASSLGGTGGPTDTQYF
NA,TRBD2,TRBV10-2,TRBJ2-5,TGCGCCAGCAGTGAGCTAGCGGGAGTAATAAAGACCCAGTACTTC,CASSELAGVIKTQYF
NA,NA,TRBV7-2,TRBJ1-1,TGTGCCAGCAGCTTAGTAAGGGGGAACACTGAAGCTTTCTTT,CASSLVRGNTEAFF
NA,TRBD1,TRBV28,TRBJ1-2,TGTGCCAGCAGTTCCGAGGACAGGGCGGAGGGCTACACCTTC,CASSSEDRAEGYTF
once,TRBD2,TRBV4-3,TRBJ2-3,TGCGCCAGCAGCCAAGATACTCTTAACCCTCTTCGACTAGCGGGAATAACAGATACGCAGTATTTT,CASSQDTLNPLRLAGITDTQYF
NA,TRBD1,TRBV6-1,TRBJ1-5,TGTGCCACACAGGGGGTTAATCAGCCCCAGCATTTT,CATQGVNQPQHF
NA,NA,TRBV5-1,TRBJ1-4,TGCGCCAGCAGCTTGGGACAGGCCGAAAAACTGTTTTTT,CASSLGQAEKLFF
NA,NA,TRBV30,TRBJ1-4,TGTGCCTGGAGTAGGGGGGGCTATAATGAAAAACTGTTTTTT,CAWSRGGYNEKLFF
NA,TRBD2,TRBV14,TRBJ2-1,TGTGCCAGCAGCCTAGCGGGAATAAGGTACAATGAGCAGTTCTTC,CASSLAGIRYNEQFF
NA,NA,TRBV15,TRBJ2-1,TGTGCCACCAGCAGAGATGCCATGTCCCCCAGAGAGCAGTTCTTC,CATSRDAMSPREQFF
NA,TRBD2,TRBV7-2,TRBJ2-3,TGTGCCAGCAGCACCCTCCAGCGGGAGGAGGCAGATACGCAGTATTTT,CASSTLQREEADTQYF
NA,NA,TRBV29-1,TRBJ1-5,TGCAGCGTTACTTCGGGGGGGGGCAATCAGCCCCAGCATTTT,CSVTSGGGNQPQHF
NA,NA,TRBV4-3,TRBJ2-2,TGCGCCAGCAGCCAACTAGGAGCAGGGAATGCCGGGGAGCTGTTTTTT,CASSQLGAGNAGELFF
NA,TRBD2,TRBV7-2,TRBJ2-7,TGTGCCAGCAGCTTAAGTTTAGCGGGAGGTTACGAGCAGTACTTC,CASSLSLAGGYEQYF
once,TRBD1,TRBV19,TRBJ1-1,TGTGCCACCCTGGACAGGTGGAGGCACACTGAAGCTTTCTTT,CATLDRWRHTEAFF
NA,NA,TRBV4-3,TRBJ2-3,TGCGCCAGCAGCTCGAACGGGGATACGCAGTATTTT,CASSSNGDTQYF
NA,NA,TRBV7-9,TRBJ1-2,TGTGCCAGCAGCTTGACTAGGGGCATTGACAGCGCTGGCTACACCTTC,CASSLTRGIDSAGYTF
NA,NA,TRBV25-1,TRBJ2-5,TGTGCCAGCAGTCCAGGACAGTCTACTGAAGAGACCCAGTACTTC,CASSPGQSTEETQYF
NA,TRBD2,TRBV5-1,TRBJ2-1,TGCGCCAGCAGCGGGGGCCCTAGCGGGATAATCAATGAGCAGTTCTTC,CASSGGPSGIINEQFF
NA,NA,TRBV19,TRBJ1-1,TGTGCCAGTAGTAAGGAGGTTGGGGAGCACACTGAAGCTTTCTTT,CASSKEVGEHTEAFF
NA,TRBD1,TRBV10-2,TRBJ1-5,TGCGCCAGCAGTGACACACAGGGGTCACAGCCCCAGCATTTT,CASSDTQGSQPQHF
NA,TRBD2,TRBV11-2,TRBJ2-1,TGTGCCAGCAGCACCCGAATTATAGCGGGAGGTAGCAATGAGCAGTTCTTC,CASSTRIIAGGSNEQFF
NA,TRBD2,TRBV11-2,TRBJ2-3,TGTGCCAGCAGACCAGCGGGAACGGGGTCAGATACGCAGTATTTT,CASRPAGTGSDTQYF
NA,TRBD2,TRBV4-3,TRBJ2-2,TGCGCCAGCAGCCCCTTTGGGACTAGCGGGAGTCCCTGGACCGGGGAGCTGTTTTTT,CASSPFGTSGSPWTGELFF
NA,TRBD1,TRBV7-6,TRBJ2-7,TGTGCCAGCAGCTTACAGGGGGTCTACGAGCAGTACTTC,CASSLQGVYEQYF